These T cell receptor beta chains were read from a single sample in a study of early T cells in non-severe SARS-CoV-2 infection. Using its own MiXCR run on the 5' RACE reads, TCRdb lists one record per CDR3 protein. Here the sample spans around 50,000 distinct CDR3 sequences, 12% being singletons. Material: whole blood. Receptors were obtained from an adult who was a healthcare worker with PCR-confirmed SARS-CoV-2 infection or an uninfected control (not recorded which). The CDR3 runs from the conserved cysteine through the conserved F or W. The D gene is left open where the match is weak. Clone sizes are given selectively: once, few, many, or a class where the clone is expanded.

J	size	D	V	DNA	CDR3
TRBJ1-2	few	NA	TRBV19	TGTGCCACCTCGGTCGGGGGGGCCCTACCCTTAGGCTACACCTTC	CATSVGGALPLGYTF
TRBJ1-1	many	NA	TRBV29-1	TGCAGCGTTTCTACGACCAGGGAGTACACTGAAGCTTTCTTT	CSVSTTREYTEAFF
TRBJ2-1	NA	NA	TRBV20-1	TGCAGTGCTGCGCGCGGGTACAATGAGCAGTTCTTC	CSAARGYNEQFF
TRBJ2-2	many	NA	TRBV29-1	TGCAGCGTTGCCCTTACAGGGTGGAGCACCGGGGAGCTGTTTTTT	CSVALTGWSTGELFF
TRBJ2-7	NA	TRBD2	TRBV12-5	TGTGCTAGTGGTTTGACCACTAGCGGGGGTTACGAGCAGTACTTC	CASGLTTSGGYEQYF
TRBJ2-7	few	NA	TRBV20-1	TGCAGTGCTAGATGGGGGGAACCCTACGAGCAGTACTTC	CSARWGEPYEQYF
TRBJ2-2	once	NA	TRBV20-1	TGCAGTGCTATGGAGGAGACCGGGGAGCTGTTTTTT	CSAMEETGELFF
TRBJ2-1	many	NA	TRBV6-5	TGTGCCAGTTCTAGGAACAATGAGCAGTTCTTC	CASSRNNEQFF
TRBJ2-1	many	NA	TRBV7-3	TGTGCCAGCAGCTTAACCTCGGCGGCCAATGAGCAGTTCTTC	CASSLTSAANEQFF
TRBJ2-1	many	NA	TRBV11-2	TGTGCCAGCAGCTTAATAAATGAGCAGTTCTTC	CASSLINEQFF
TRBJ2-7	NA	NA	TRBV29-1	TGCAGCGTTGGGGGCTCTTCCTACGAGCAGTACTTC	CSVGGSSYEQYF
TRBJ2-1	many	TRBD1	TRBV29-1	TGCAGCGTTGAAGATCTTCGTCGGGGACAGGGATTCTTC	CSVEDLRRGQGFF
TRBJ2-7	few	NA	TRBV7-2	TGTGCCAGCAGCTTACAGGCCTGGGTAAGGGAGCAGTACTTC	CASSLQAWVREQYF
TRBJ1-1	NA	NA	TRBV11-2	TGTGCCAGCAGCTTAGATGGAAATGAAGCTTTCTTT	CASSLDGNEAFF
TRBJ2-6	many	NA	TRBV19	TGTGCCAGTAGTATCTGGGCAGGGTTAACTGGGGCCAACGTCCTGACTTTC	CASSIWAGLTGANVLTF
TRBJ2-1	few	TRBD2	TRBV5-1	TGCGCAAGCAAGGCGGGGGAGACCTACAATGAGCAGTTCTTC	CASKAGETYNEQFF
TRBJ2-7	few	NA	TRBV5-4	TGTGCCAGCAGCTTGGGTCGGGTCTCCTACGAGCAGTACTTC	CASSLGRVSYEQYF
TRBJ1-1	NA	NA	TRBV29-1	TGCAGCACCCCTGGGGGGGATGGAGTGAACACTGAAGCTTTCTTT	CSTPGGDGVNTEAFF
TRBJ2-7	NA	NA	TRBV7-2	TGTGCCAGCAGCTTAAGACCCTACGAGCAGTACTTC	CASSLRPYEQYF
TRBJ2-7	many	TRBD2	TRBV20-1	TGCAGTGCTAGTTTCCTAGCGGTTACCTACGAGCAGTACTTC	CSASFLAVTYEQYF
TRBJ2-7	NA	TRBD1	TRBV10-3	TGTGCCATCAGGATCCGGGACAGGGCCTACTACGAGCAGTACTTC	CAIRIRDRAYYEQYF
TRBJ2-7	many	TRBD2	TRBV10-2	TGCGCCAGCAGTCTTCAGCGACTAGCACCCTACGAGCAGTACTTC	CASSLQRLAPYEQYF
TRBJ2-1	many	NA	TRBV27	TGTGCCAGCAGTCTCAGATGGGCAGGGAGTACGAATGAGCAGTTCTTC	CASSLRWAGSTNEQFF
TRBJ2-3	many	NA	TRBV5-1	TGCGCCAGCGGCCGAGAGACCCCGCCGAATACGCAGTATTTT	CASGRETPPNTQYF
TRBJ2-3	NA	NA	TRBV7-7	TGTGCTAGCAGCTTAGGTATCGCAGATACGCAGTATTTT	CASSLGIADTQYF
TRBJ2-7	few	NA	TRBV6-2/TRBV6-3	TGTGCCAGATATCCAGCGGGTAAAAATTGTAACGAGCAGTACTTC	CARYPAGKNCNEQYF
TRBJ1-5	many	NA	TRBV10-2	TGCGCCAGCAGTGAGGGCCTAGCGGAACAGCCCCAGCATTTT	CASSEGLAEQPQHF
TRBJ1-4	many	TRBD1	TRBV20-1	TGCAGTGCTAGAGCGAGGACAGGGTTTAGTAATGAAAAACTGTTTTTT	CSARARTGFSNEKLFF
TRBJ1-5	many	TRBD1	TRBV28	TGTGCCAGCAGAGCGGGACAGGGCGGTCAGCCCCAGCATTTT	CASRAGQGGQPQHF
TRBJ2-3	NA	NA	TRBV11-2	TGTGCCAGCAGCCTTTACACAGATACGCAGTATTTT	CASSLYTDTQYF
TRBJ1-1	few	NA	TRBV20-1	TGCAGTGCTAAAAATGGGGGCGCGACCCAAGCTTTCTTT	CSAKNGGATQAFF
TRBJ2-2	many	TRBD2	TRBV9	TGTGCCAGCAGCGAAAAGGGACTAGCCCTCGGGGAGCTGTTTTTT	CASSEKGLALGELFF
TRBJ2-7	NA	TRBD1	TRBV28	TGTGCCAGTCACAGGGGGATAGTCTACGAGCAGTACTTC	CASHRGIVYEQYF
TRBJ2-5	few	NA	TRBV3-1	TGTGCCAGCAGCCAAGGGCTCAGGGGGGCCCAAGAGACCCAGTACTTC	CASSQGLRGAQETQYF
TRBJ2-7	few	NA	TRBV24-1	TGTGCCACCAGTGGGGGGTACGAGCAGTACTTC	CATSGGYEQYF
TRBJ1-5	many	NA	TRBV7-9	TGTGCCAGCAGCTTTCGGGATGAGCAGCCCCAGCATTTT	CASSFRDEQPQHF
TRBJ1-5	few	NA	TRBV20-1	TGCAGTGCTAGAGATTCTGCGGGGCAGAGTCAGCCCCAGCATTTT	CSARDSAGQSQPQHF
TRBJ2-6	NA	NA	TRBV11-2	TGTGCCAGCAGCTCAAGACAGTTGCGAAGGGCCAACGTCCTGACTTTC	CASSSRQLRRANVLTF
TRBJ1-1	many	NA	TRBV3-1	TGTGCCAGCAGTCCCCTCGCGGGGACCACTGAAGTTTTCTTT	CASSPLAGTTEVFF
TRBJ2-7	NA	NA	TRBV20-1	TGCAGTGCTGGATTAAAGGGACCAGGATACGAGCAGTACTTC	CSAGLKGPGYEQYF
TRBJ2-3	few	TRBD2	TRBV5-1	TGCGCCAGCAGCTTGGCGGCGGGAGGGCCGACAGATACGCAGTATTTT	CASSLAAGGPTDTQYF
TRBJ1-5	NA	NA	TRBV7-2	TGTGCCAGCAGCTTAAGGGTCCCCCAGCCCCAGCATTTT	CASSLRVPQPQHF
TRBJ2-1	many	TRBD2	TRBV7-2	TGTGCCAGCAGCTCCACTCTCGGGAGGGGAGGTAATGAGCAGTTCTTC	CASSSTLGRGGNEQFF
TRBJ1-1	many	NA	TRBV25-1	TGTGCCAGCAGTGACCCTAGGGGTCGGAGGACTGAAGCTTTCTTT	CASSDPRGRRTEAFF
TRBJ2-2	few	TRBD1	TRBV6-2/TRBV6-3	TGTGCCAGCAGTTTGGCCAGGGGGCGCGACACCGGGGAGCTGTTTTTT	CASSLARGRDTGELFF
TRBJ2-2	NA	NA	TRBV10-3	TGTGCCCTCTGGCCCACCGGGGAGCTGTTTTTT	CALWPTGELFF
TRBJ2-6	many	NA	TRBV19	TGTGCCAGTAGTACCTCTGGGGCCAACGTCCTGACTTTC	CASSTSGANVLTF
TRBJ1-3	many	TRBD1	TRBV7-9	TGTGCCAGCAGATCGGGACAGCATTACCTCTCTGGAAACACCATATATTTT	CASRSGQHYLSGNTIYF
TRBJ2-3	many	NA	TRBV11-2	TGTGCCAGCAGCTTAGATGTGGATCGTAATACGCAGTATTTT	CASSLDVDRNTQYF
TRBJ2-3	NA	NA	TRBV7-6	TGTGCCGGCAGCCCCCCCCCTAAGCGGAACACAGATACGCAGTATTTT	CAGSPPPKRNTDTQYF
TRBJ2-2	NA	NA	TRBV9	TGTGCCAGCAGCGTAGTTAAAACCGGGGAGCTGTTTTTT	CASSVVKTGELFF
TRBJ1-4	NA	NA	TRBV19	TGTGCCAGTAGTATGGGGGCGACAACTAATGAAAAACTGTTTTTT	CASSMGATTNEKLFF